This T cell receptor beta chain was observed in a study of shared clonotypes between healthy human individuals. Turning to the study itself: CD8 memory received one plate per donor, CD8 naive two, CD4 memory three and CD4 naive three.

The CDR3 covers 16 residues. The germline gives CDR1 SNHLY, CDR2 FYNNEI. The junction had 12 bases not matched to a gene; V was cut back by 6 bases and J by 7 bases. General observations from the study: Sampling included only blood; tissue repertoires likely differ. Shared clonotypes across all four donors exceeded non-shared ones in generation probability.

As for this clone: Its target is not known.

The protocol was immunoSEQ multiplex PCR, while the TCRdb copy is restricted to in-frame clones and leaves out a portion. The sample consists of about 2.4 million clones, about 92% of them appearing once. Input material: naive CD4+ T cells sorted from blood. The sample's subset: CD45RA+ positively selected. The sequence was obtained from a young man in good health. J is TRBJ1-4 and V is TRBV2; 9 nucleotides line up with TRBD1. The CDR3 region has the DNA TGTGCCAGCAGGGAATGGGGGACAGGGATTAGTGAAAAACTGTTTTTT. Residues: CASREWGTGISEKLFF.